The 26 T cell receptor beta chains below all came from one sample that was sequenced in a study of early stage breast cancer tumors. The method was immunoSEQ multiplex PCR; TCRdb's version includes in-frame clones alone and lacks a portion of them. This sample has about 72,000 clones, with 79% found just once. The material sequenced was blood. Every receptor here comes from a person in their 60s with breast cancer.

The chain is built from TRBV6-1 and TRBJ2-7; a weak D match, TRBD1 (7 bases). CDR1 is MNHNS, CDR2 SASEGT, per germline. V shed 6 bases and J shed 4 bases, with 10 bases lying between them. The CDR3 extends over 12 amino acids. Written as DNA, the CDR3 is TGTGCCAGCAGACAGGGGACTTACGAGCAGTACTTC. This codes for CASRQGTYEQYF.

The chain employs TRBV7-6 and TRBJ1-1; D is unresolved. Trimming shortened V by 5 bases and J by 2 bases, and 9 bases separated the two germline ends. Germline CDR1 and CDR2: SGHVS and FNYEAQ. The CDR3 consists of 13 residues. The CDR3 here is CASSPLGNTEAFF. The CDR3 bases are TGTGCCAGCAGCCCGCTGGGTAACACTGAAGCTTTCTTT.

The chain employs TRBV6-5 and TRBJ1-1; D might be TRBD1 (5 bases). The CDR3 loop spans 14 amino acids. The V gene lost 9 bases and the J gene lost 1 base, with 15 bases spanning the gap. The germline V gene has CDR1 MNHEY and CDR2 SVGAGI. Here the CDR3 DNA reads TGTGCCAGAGGGGAAATTAGGCCGAACACTGAAGCTTTCTTT. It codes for CARGEIRPNTEAFF.

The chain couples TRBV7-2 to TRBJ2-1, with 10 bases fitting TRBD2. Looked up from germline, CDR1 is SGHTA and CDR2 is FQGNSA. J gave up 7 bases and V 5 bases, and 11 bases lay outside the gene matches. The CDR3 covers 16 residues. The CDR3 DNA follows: TGTGCCAGCAGCCCTCAGAGAACTAGCGGGAAGAATGAGCAGTTCTTC. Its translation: CASSPQRTSGKNEQFF.

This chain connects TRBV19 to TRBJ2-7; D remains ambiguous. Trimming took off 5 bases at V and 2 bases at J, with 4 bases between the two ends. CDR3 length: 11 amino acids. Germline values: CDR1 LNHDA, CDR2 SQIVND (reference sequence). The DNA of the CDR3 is TGTGCCAGTAGTTCGCCCTACGAGCAGTACTTC. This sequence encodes CASSSPYEQYF.

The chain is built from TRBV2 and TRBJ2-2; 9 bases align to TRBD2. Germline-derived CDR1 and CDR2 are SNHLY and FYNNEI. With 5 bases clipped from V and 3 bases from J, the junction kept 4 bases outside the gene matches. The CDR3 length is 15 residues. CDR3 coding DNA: TGTGCCAGCAGTCTGACTAGCGGATACACCGGGGAGCTGTTTTTT. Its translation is CASSLTSGYTGELFF.

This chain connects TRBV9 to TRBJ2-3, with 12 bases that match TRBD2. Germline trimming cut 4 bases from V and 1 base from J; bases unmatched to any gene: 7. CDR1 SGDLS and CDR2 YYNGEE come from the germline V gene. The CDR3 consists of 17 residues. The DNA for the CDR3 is TGTGCCAGCAGCCCAACGACTAGCGGGAGCGGCACAGATACGCAGTATTTT. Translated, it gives CASSPTTSGSGTDTQYF.

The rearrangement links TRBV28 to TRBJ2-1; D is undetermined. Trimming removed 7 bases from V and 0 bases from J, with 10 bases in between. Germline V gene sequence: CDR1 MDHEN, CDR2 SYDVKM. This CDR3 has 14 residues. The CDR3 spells CASTTWISYNEQFF. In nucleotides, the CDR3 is TGTGCCAGCACCACCTGGATCTCCTACAATGAGCAGTTCTTC.

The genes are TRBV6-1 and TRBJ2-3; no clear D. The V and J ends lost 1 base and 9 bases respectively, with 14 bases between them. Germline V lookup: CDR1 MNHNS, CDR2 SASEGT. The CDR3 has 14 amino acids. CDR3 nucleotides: TGTGCCAGCAGTGAAGTCCTACTAAACCCCACGCAGTATTTT. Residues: CASSEVLLNPTQYF.

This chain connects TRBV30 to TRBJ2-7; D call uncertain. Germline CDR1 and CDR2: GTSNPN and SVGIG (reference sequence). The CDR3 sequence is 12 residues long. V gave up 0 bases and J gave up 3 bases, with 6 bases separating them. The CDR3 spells CAWSVTFYEQYF. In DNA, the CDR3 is TGTGCCTGGAGTGTCACCTTCTACGAGCAGTACTTC.

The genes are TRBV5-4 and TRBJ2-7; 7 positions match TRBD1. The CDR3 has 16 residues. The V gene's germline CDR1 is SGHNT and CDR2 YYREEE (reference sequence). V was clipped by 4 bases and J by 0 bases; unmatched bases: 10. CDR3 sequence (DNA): TGTGCCAGCAGCCCTAGGGCAGGGGGTCGCTCCTACGAGCAGTACTTC. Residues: CASSPRAGGRSYEQYF.

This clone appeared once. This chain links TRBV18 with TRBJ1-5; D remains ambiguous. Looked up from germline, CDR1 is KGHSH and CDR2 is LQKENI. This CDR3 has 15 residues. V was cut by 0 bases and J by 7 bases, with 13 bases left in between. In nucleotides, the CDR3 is TGTGCCAGCTCACCACCGCACCCTGAAGGACAGCCCCAGCATTTT. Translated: CASSPPHPEGQPQHF.

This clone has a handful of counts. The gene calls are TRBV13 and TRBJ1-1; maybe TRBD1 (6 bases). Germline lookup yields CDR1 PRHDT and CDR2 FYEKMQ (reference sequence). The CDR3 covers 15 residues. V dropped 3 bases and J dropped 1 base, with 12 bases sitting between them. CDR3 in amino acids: CASSFRDTQNTEAFF. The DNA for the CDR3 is TGTGCCAGCAGCTTCCGGGACACCCAGAACACTGAAGCTTTCTTT.

CDR3 amino acids: CASISREDLEQYF. As DNA, the CDR3 is TGTGCCAGCATCTCGCGGGAGGATCTCGAGCAGTACTTC. The chain is built from TRBV5-6 and TRBJ2-7, with TRBD2 matching over 8 bases. V trimming: 6 bases; J trimming: 6 bases; junction bases outside the gene matches: 8. Germline V lookup: CDR1 SGHDT, CDR2 YYEEEE. There are 13 residues in the CDR3.

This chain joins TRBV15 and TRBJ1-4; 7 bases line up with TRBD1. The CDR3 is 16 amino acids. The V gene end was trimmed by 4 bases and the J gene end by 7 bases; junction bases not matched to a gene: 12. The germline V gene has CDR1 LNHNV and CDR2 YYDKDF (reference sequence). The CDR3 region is CATSISGTAGGEKLFF. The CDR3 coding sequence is TGTGCCACCAGCATCTCCGGGACAGCGGGGGGTGAAAAACTGTTTTTT.

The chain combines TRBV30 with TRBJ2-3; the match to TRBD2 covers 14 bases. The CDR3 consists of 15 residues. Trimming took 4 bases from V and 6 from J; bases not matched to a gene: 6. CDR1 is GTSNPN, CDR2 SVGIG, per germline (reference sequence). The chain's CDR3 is CAWTTSGRGRDTQYF. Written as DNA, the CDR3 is TGTGCCTGGACGACTAGCGGGAGGGGGAGGGATACGCAGTATTTT.

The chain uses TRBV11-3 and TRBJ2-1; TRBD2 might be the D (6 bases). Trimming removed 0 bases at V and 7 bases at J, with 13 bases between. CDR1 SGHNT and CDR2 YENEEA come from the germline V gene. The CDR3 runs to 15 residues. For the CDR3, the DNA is TGTGCCAGCAGCTTAGATAGCAGGGCGGGGAATGAGCAGTTCTTC. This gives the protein CASSLDSRAGNEQFF.

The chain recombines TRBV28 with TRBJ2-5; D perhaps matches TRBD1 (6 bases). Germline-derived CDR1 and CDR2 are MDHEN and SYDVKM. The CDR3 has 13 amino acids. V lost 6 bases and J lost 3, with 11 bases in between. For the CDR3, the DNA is TGTGCCAGCAGACAGGGTGGGGAAGAGACCCAGTACTTC. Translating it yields CASRQGGEETQYF.

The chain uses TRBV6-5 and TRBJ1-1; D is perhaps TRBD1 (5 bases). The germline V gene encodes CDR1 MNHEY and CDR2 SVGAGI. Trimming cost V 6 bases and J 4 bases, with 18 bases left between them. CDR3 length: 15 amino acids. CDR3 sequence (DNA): TGTGCCAGCAGCCGGCCGAGGGGTGTTGGCACTGAAGCTTTCTTT. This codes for CASSRPRGVGTEAFF.

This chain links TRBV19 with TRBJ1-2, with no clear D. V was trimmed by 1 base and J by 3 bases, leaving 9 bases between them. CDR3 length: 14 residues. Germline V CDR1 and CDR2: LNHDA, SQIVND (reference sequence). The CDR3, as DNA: TGTGCCAGTAGTATAGGGGCACTATACTATGGCTACACCTTC. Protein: CASSIGALYYGYTF.

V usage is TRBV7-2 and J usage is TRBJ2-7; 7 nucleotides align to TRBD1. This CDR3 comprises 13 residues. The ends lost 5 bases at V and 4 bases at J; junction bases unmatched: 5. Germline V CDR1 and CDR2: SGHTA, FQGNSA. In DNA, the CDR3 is TGTGCCAGCAGCGCGGTCAGGGGGTACGAGCAGTACTTC. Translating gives CASSAVRGYEQYF.

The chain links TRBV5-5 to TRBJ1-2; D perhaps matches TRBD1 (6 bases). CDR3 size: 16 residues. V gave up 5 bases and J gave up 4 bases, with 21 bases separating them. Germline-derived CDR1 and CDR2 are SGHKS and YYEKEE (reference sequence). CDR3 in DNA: TGTGCCAGCAGGAGGAGCGTGGACAGCCCTTCCTATGGCTACACCTTC. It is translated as CASRRSVDSPSYGYTF.

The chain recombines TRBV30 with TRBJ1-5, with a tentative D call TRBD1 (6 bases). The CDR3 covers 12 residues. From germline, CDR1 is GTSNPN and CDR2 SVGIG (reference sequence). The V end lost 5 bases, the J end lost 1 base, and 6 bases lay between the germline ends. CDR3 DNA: TGTGCCTGGGGGGGCAGCAATCAGCCCCAGCATTTT. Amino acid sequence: CAWGGSNQPQHF.

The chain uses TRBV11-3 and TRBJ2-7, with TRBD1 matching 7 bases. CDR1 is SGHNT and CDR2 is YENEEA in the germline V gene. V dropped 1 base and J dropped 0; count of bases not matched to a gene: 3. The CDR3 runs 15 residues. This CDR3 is CASSLGGTASYEQYF. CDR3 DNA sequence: TGTGCCAGCAGCTTAGGAGGGACAGCCTCCTACGAGCAGTACTTC.

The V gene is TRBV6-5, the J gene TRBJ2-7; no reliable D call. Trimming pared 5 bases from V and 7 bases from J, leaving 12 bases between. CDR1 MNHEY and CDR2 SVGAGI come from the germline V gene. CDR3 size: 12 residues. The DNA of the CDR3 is TGTGCCAGCAGTACACCCGACCGGGAGCAGTACTTC. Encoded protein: CASSTPDREQYF.

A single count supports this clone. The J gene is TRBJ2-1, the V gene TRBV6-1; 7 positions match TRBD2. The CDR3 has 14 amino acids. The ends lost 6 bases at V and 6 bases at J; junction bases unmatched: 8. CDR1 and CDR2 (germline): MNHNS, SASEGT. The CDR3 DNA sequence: TGTGCCAGCAGGGGGATGGGGGGGGGCAATGAGCAGTTCTTC. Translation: CASRGMGGGNEQFF.